Below are 32 T cell receptor beta chains sequenced from a single sample in a study of TIL therapy for anti-PD-1-resistant metastatic lung cancer. As for time point: pre-treatment sample, taken before nivolumab and TIL therapy. This was the immunoSEQ v3 assay. Sequencing was performed with immunoSEQ multiplex PCR; in TCRdb, only in-frame clones are kept and a portion is missing. The sample holds 54,000 or so clones; roughly 84% are singletons and the top ten take 2.5% to 3%. The sequences come from blood, collected at baseline. These receptor sequences come from a person between 30 and 80 years old with non-small cell lung cancer.

This clone was picked up one time. V gene TRBV2 combines with J gene TRBJ1-2; 7 bases align to TRBD1. Germline CDR1 reads SNHLY; CDR2 reads FYNNEI. Unmatched junction bases numbered 9, after V lost 6 bases and J lost 14 bases. The CDR3 loop spans 11 amino acids. CDR3 nucleotides: TGTGCCAGCAGGGGGGACAGCCCCAAGACCTTC. It translates to CASRGDSPKTF.

V usage is TRBV12-5 and J usage is TRBJ2-7, with D maybe TRBD2 (6 bases). Deletions cut 3 bases from V and 2 bases from J, with 11 bases between. This CDR3 is built from 14 residues. Looked up from germline, CDR1 is LGHNT and CDR2 is FRNRAP. CDR3 protein: CASGFGGNPYEQYF. Written as DNA, the CDR3 is TGTGCTAGTGGTTTCGGGGGAAACCCCTACGAGCAGTACTTC.

The table lists this clone with a count of one. The chain recombines TRBV28 with TRBJ1-2; no definite D call. Germline assignment: CDR1 MDHEN and CDR2 SYDVKM. The V gene lost 5 bases and the J gene lost 5 bases, with 3 bases spanning the gap. This CDR3 comprises 10 residues. This CDR3 is CASSRYGYTF. In DNA, the CDR3 is TGTGCCAGCAGTCGGTATGGCTACACCTTC.

This sequence joins TRBV30 and TRBJ2-5, with 10 bases that match TRBD1. The germline V gene encodes CDR1 GTSNPN and CDR2 SVGIG (reference sequence). Trimming at V came to 3 bases and at J to 9 bases, leaving 4 bases not matched to a gene. This CDR3 comprises 12 residues. As DNA, the CDR3 is TGTGCCTGGAGGGGGACAGGGGCATCCCAGTACTTC. Amino acid sequence: CAWRGTGASQYF.

The rearrangement uses TRBV27 and TRBJ2-3; 9 bases line up with TRBD2. The CDR3 runs to 15 residues. Germline values: CDR1 MNHEY, CDR2 SMNVEV (reference sequence). J was trimmed by 4 bases and V by 7 bases; bases with no gene match: 9. The CDR3 region is CASTGVAGVADTQYF. The CDR3 bases are TGTGCCAGCACGGGGGTAGCGGGAGTCGCAGATACGCAGTATTTT.

The gene calls are TRBV3-1 (or the pseudogene TRBV3-2) and TRBJ1-2; TRBD1 might be the D (6 bases). Per germline, CDR1 LGHDT and CDR2 YNNKEL (reference sequence). The CDR3 extends over 16 amino acids. V was pared by 5 bases and J by 5 bases, with 21 bases between. CDR3 sequence (DNA): TGTGCCAGCAGCTCACGAGGACAGACAAATTCATATGGCTACACCTTC. This gives the protein CASSSRGQTNSYGYTF.

The chain couples TRBV2 to TRBJ1-4, with D unresolved. V gave up 5 bases and J gave up 0 bases, with 10 bases separating them. The CDR3 spans 15 residues. Germline CDR1 is SNHLY and CDR2 is FYNNEI. The DNA of the CDR3 is TGTGCCAGCAGTCTTGGACGGGCAACTAATGAAAAACTGTTTTTT. Protein sequence: CASSLGRATNEKLFF.

V is TRBV10-3 and J is TRBJ2-5, with D maybe TRBD1 (5 bases). Germline V gene data show CDR1 as ENHRY and CDR2 as SYGVKD. V lost 0 bases, J lost 2 bases, and 7 bases lay in between. The CDR3 covers 14 residues. The CDR3 nucleotides are TGTGCCATCAGTGAGTCGTCAGGGCAAGAGACCCAGTACTTC. Amino acid sequence: CAISESSGQETQYF.

In its sample, this clone was seen once. The chain is built from TRBV3-1 (or the pseudogene TRBV3-2) and TRBJ1-3, with 7 nucleotides matching TRBD1. V lost 4 bases to trimming and J lost 6 bases; unmatched junction nucleotides: 12. CDR1 LGHDT and CDR2 YNNKEL come from the germline V gene (reference sequence). The CDR3 contains 16 residues. In DNA, the CDR3 is TGTGCCAGCAGCCGCTATCAAGGGGGCGAGGCAAACACCATATATTTT. It yields the protein CASSRYQGGEANTIYF.

The CDR3 region is CASSFRTSGSGEDTQYF. CDR3 in DNA: TGTGCCAGCAGCTTTCGGACTAGCGGGAGTGGGGAAGATACGCAGTATTTT. The chain combines TRBV7-8 with TRBJ2-3; TRBD2 matches 13 bases. V shed 3 bases and J 5 bases; nucleotides not matched to a gene: 8. CDR3 length: 17 amino acids. Germline V gene sequence: CDR1 SGHVS, CDR2 FQNEAQ.

This clone has a handful of counts. The chain has TRBV7-3 and TRBJ2-2, with D maybe TRBD1 (5 bases). Trimming cost V 0 bases and J 1 base, with 12 bases left between them. This CDR3 spans 17 amino acids. CDR1 and CDR2 (germline): SGHTA, FQGTGA. The CDR3 spells CASSLTQPGMNTGELFF. The CDR3 bases are TGTGCCAGCAGCTTAACACAGCCAGGGATGAACACCGGGGAGCTGTTTTTT.

The CDR3 sequence is CASSLFARSGTDTQYF. In DNA, the CDR3 is TGTGCCAGCAGTTTATTCGCCCGGTCGGGCACAGATACGCAGTATTTT. This chain connects TRBV28 to TRBJ2-3; D unclear. V lost 1 base to trimming and J lost 1 base, with 12 bases between them. The CDR3 contains 16 residues. Germline V gene lookup returns CDR1 MDHEN and CDR2 SYDVKM.

This chain connects TRBV11-3 to TRBJ2-3; weak D call: TRBD2 (6 bases). Germline CDR1 is SGHNT and CDR2 is YENEEA. V lost 5 bases and J lost 0, with 12 bases in between. The CDR3 runs to 15 residues. CDR3 nucleotide sequence: TGTGCCAGCAGCGAGGGACTGGGAAGCACAGATACGCAGTATTTT. Encoded protein: CASSEGLGSTDTQYF.

This rearrangement joins TRBV28 to TRBJ1-5; D possibly corresponds to TRBD1 (5 bases). The CDR3 has 17 residues. Germline V lookup: CDR1 MDHEN, CDR2 SYDVKM. Trimming took off 8 bases at V and 0 bases at J, with 20 bases between the two ends. CDR3 bases: TGTGCCAGCGGCTCCGGGGGAGTTCCCTATAGCAATCAGCCCCAGCATTTT. Translated, it gives CASGSGGVPYSNQPQHF.

The chain uses TRBV27 and TRBJ2-7; perhaps TRBD1 as D (5 bases). Germline-derived CDR1 and CDR2 are MNHEY and SMNVEV (reference sequence). The CDR3 totals 13 residues. V lost 2 bases to trimming and J lost 3 bases, with 8 bases between them. CDR3 amino acids: CASSLVQGYEQYF. CDR3 coding DNA: TGTGCCAGCAGTTTAGTTCAGGGCTACGAGCAGTACTTC.

V is TRBV5-1 and J is TRBJ2-3, with D hard to call. V was pared by 0 bases and J by 0 bases, with 5 bases between. Germline V lookup: CDR1 SGHRS, CDR2 YFSETQ. This CDR3 spans 14 amino acids. CDR3 sequence reads: CASSLADSTDTQYF. CDR3 DNA sequence: TGCGCCAGCAGCTTGGCAGATAGCACAGATACGCAGTATTTT. The variable domain in full, with the rest retrieved from reference TRBV5-1 and TRBJ2-3, is KAGVTQTPRYLIKTRGQQVTLSCSPISGHRSVSWYQQTPGQGLQFLFEYFSETQRNKGNFPGRFSGRQFSNSRSEMNVSTLELGDSALYLCASSLADSTDTQYFGPGTRLTVL.

V is TRBV30 and J is TRBJ1-1, with D possibly TRBD1 on 5 matching bases. CDR3 length: 13 residues. The V gene's germline CDR1 is GTSNPN and CDR2 SVGIG (reference sequence). Trimming removed 2 bases at V and 3 bases at J, with 10 bases between. CDR3 loop: CAWSSQGYTEAFF. CDR3 DNA sequence: TGTGCCTGGAGTTCGCAGGGCTACACTGAAGCTTTCTTT.

V usage is TRBV6-6 and J usage is TRBJ2-7; 10 bases map to TRBD1. The CDR3 runs to 16 residues. V was pared by 5 bases and J by 0 bases, with 7 bases of the junction left unmatched. Per germline, CDR1 MNHNY and CDR2 SVGAGI (reference sequence). The CDR3, as DNA: TGTGCCAGCAGTCAGAACGACAGGGGGCTCTCCTACGAGCAGTACTTC. Translated: CASSQNDRGLSYEQYF.

This chain connects TRBV28 to TRBJ2-3; 8 nucleotides match TRBD2. Germline loops: CDR1 MDHEN, CDR2 SYDVKM. The CDR3 length is 15 residues. Trimming at V came to 7 bases and at J to 5 bases, leaving 11 bases not matched to a gene. In DNA form, the CDR3 reads TGTGCCAGCACCCCCCCCGGCGGGAGGCAAGATACGCAGTATTTT. Amino acids: CASTPPGGRQDTQYF.

This sequence joins TRBV2 and TRBJ2-3, with D unresolved. The germline CDR1 and CDR2 sequences are SNHLY and FYNNEI. V shed 4 bases and J shed 6 bases, with 11 bases lying between them. The CDR3 spans 13 residues. For the CDR3, the DNA is TGTGCCAGCAGTGTAGGCCTCGCGGATACGCAGTATTTT. Translation gives CASSVGLADTQYF.

This clone appeared once. The V gene is TRBV11-2, the J gene TRBJ2-1; the D is unclear. V lost 1 base to trimming and J lost 8 bases, with 12 bases between them. The CDR3 has 14 residues. The germline CDR1 and CDR2 sequences are SGHAT and FQNNGV. The CDR3 DNA follows: TGTGCCAGCAGCTTAGTTGGCCAGCCCGATGAGCAGTTCTTC. It encodes CASSLVGQPDEQFF.

The chain is built from TRBV28 and TRBJ2-7; possibly TRBD1 or TRBD2 for D (5 bases each). CDR1 and CDR2 from the germline V gene are MDHEN and SYDVKM. Trimming took 3 bases from V and 0 from J, leaving 12 bases between them. This CDR3 is 15 amino acids long. The CDR3 DNA sequence: TGTGCCAGCAGTTTTGGGGGAATGTACTCCTACGAGCAGTACTTC. It codes for CASSFGGMYSYEQYF.

The chain combines TRBV6-5 with TRBJ1-6; TRBD1 is a possible D gene (6 bases). In germline, CDR1 is MNHEY, CDR2 SVGAGI. This CDR3 has 14 amino acids. Between the trimmed V and J ends, which lost 5 bases and 7 bases, there was a span of 12 bases. The CDR3, as DNA: TGTGCCAGCAGTCCACAGGGAGGGAATTCACCCCTCCACTTT. Amino acid sequence: CASSPQGGNSPLHF.

This chain links TRBV10-2 with TRBJ1-5; D is uncertain. Germline lookup yields CDR1 WSHSY and CDR2 SAAADI. This CDR3 has 14 amino acids. Trimming shortened V by 3 bases and J by 0 bases, and 6 bases separated the two germline ends. Here the CDR3 reads CASSEQFSNQPQHF. The CDR3 nucleotides read TGCGCCAGCAGTGAACAGTTTAGCAATCAGCCCCAGCATTTT.

This chain connects TRBV30 to TRBJ1-1; D uncertain. CDR3 length equals 13 residues. Germline values: CDR1 GTSNPN, CDR2 SVGIG (reference sequence). V was trimmed by 8 bases and J by 1 base, leaving 14 bases between them. CDR3 in DNA: TGTGCCGGACGTAGGTGGGGGAACACTGAAGCTTTCTTT. It yields the protein CAGRRWGNTEAFF.

DNA for the CDR3: TGTGCCTTTAGACAGGTATCTAGCACAGATACGCAGTATTTT. As protein: CAFRQVSSTDTQYF. V and J are TRBV30 and TRBJ2-3, with a tentative D call TRBD1 (6 bases). The CDR3 is made up of 14 amino acids. CDR1 GTSNPN and CDR2 SVGIG come from the germline V gene (reference sequence). The V and J ends lost 7 bases and 0 bases respectively, with 14 bases between them.

This chain connects TRBV13 to TRBJ2-1, with 11 bases matching TRBD1. Germline V lookup: CDR1 PRHDT, CDR2 FYEKMQ (reference sequence). The length of the CDR3 is 16 residues. The J segment lost 6 bases and the V segment lost 5 bases, leaving 9 bases of the junction unmatched. The CDR3 DNA reads TGTGCCAGCAGCGCTTGGGACAGGGGGGTGTTCAATGAGCAGTTCTTC. This codes for CASSAWDRGVFNEQFF.

In its sample, this clone was seen a few times. The gene calls are TRBV4-1 and TRBJ1-5; the match to TRBD1 covers 7 bases. There are 15 residues in the CDR3. Losses at the gene ends were 4 bases for V and 7 bases for J; bases not matched to a gene: 10. Germline assignment: CDR1 MGHRA and CDR2 YSYEKL. CDR3 nucleotide sequence: TGCGCCAGCAGCCCGTACGACAGGGTATCCCAGCCCCAGCATTTT. This sequence encodes CASSPYDRVSQPQHF.

This chain connects TRBV28 to TRBJ1-6; D may be TRBD1 (5 bases). CDR3 size: 15 residues. Trimming cost V 5 bases and J 10 bases, with 18 bases left between them. CDR1 is MDHEN and CDR2 is SYDVKM in the germline V gene. Here the CDR3 DNA reads TGTGCCAGCAGTCCGCTAACCGGGACGGCGTCACCCCTCCACTTT. Amino acid sequence: CASSPLTGTASPLHF.

This chain links TRBV3-1 (or the pseudogene TRBV3-2) with TRBJ1-6; unclear D gene. CDR1 is LGHDT, CDR2 YNNKEL, per germline (reference sequence). Trimming removed 1 base at V and 5 bases at J, with 6 bases between. There are 14 residues in the CDR3. CDR3 region: CASSQGTDNSPLHF. The DNA of the CDR3 is TGTGCCAGCAGCCAAGGGACGGATAATTCACCCCTCCACTTT.

The V and J genes are TRBV19 and TRBJ2-7, with a tentative D call TRBD1 (6 bases). The germline gives CDR1 LNHDA, CDR2 SQIVND (reference sequence). The length of the CDR3 is 15 residues. Deletions cut 3 bases from V and 5 bases from J, with 17 bases between. The DNA for the CDR3 is TGTGCCAGTAGTATTTACCCGACAGGAACCCACGAGCAGTACTTC. It is translated as CASSIYPTGTHEQYF.

The V and J genes are TRBV14 and TRBJ2-7; no definite D call. V was cut by 1 base and J by 4 bases, with 5 bases left in between. Germline assignment: CDR1 SGHDN and CDR2 FVKESK. CDR3 length equals 12 residues. The CDR3 is CASSQVYYEQYF. The CDR3 nucleotides are TGTGCCAGCAGCCAAGTTTATTACGAGCAGTACTTC. The full variable domain, its missing parts supplied by reference TRBV14 and TRBJ2-7, is EAGVTQFPSHSVIEKGQTVTLRCDPISGHDNLYWYRRVMGKEIKFLLHFVKESKQDESGMPNNRFLAERTGGTYSTLKVQPAELEDSGVYFCASSQVYYEQYFGPGTRLTVT.